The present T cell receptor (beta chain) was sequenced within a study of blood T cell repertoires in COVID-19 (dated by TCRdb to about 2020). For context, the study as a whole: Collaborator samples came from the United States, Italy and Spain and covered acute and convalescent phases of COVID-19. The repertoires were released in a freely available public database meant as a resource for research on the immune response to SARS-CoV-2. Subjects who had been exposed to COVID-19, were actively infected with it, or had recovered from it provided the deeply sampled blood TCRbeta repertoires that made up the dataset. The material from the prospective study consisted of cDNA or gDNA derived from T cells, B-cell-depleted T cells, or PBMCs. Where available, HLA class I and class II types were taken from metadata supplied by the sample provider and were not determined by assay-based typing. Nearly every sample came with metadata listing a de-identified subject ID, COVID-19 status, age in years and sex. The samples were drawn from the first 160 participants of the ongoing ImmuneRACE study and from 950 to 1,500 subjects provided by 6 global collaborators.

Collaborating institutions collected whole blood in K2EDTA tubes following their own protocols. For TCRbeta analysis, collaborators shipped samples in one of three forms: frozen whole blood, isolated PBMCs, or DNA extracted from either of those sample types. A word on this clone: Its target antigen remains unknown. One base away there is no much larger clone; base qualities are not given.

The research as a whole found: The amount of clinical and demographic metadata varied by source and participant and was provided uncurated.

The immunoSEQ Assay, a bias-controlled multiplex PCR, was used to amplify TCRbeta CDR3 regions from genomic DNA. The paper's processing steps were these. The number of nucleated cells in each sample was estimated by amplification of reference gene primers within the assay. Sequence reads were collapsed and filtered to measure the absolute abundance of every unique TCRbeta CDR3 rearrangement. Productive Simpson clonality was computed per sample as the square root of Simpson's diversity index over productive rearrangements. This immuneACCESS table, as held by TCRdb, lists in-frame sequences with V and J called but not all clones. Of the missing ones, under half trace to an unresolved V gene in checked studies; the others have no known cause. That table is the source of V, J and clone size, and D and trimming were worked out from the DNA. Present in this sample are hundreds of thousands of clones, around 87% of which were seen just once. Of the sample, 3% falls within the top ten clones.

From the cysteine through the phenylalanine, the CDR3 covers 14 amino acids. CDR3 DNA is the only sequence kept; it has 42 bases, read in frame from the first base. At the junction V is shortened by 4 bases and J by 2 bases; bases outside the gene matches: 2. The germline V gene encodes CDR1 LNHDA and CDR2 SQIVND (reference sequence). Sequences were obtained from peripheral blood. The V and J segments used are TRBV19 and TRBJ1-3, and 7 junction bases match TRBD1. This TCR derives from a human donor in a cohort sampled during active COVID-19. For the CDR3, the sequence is CASSNRGPGNTIYF. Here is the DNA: TGTGCCAGTAGTAACAGGGGCCCTGGAAACACCATATATTTT. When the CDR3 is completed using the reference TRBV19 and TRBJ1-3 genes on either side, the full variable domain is DGGITQSPKYLFRKEGQNVTLSCEQNLNHDAMYWYRQDPGQGLRLIYYSQIVNDFQKGDIAEGYSVSREKKESFPLTVTSAQKNPTAFYLCASSNRGPGNTIYFGEGSWLTVV.